Presented here are 30 T cell receptor beta chains from one specimen sequenced in a study of T cells in Graves' hyperthyroidism and ophthalmopathy. RNA transcripts served as the template for amplifying TCR beta CDR3 regions. First-round RT-PCR of the TCR CDR3 relied on the HTBI primer set. TCRdb re-called the multiplex PCR reads through MiXCR, storing one row per CDR3 protein. The repertoire consists of about 590,000 distinct CDR3 sequences, with about a sixth occurring once and the leading ten covering about 7%. Sequencing was done on a sample of blood. These receptors came from a woman aged 25 to 39 with Graves' hyperthyroidism.

CDR3 in amino acids: CASSVVRDRDPDTQYF. The DNA for the CDR3 is TGTGCCAGCAGCGTAGTGCGGGACAGGGACCCAGATACGCAGTATTTT. J is TRBJ2-3 and V is TRBV9; 9 bases align to TRBD1. This CDR3 is built from 16 residues. V trimming: 0 bases; J trimming: 4 bases; junction bases outside the gene matches: 6. From germline, CDR1 is SGDLS and CDR2 YYNGEE. Looking up the rest from reference TRBV9 and TRBJ2-3 gives the full variable domain: DSGVTQTPKHLITATGQRVTLRCSPRSGDLSVYWYQQSLDQGLQFLIQYYNGEERAKGNILERFSAQQFPDLHSELNLSSLELGDSALYFCASSVVRDRDPDTQYFGPGTRLTVL.

This clonotype was found many times. The CDR3 bases are TGTGCCAGCCATGGGTTAAGGGACAGGGGGTCCTACAATGAGCAGTTCTTC. This translates into CASHGLRDRGSYNEQFF. The chain has TRBV28 and TRBJ2-1, with 11 nucleotides matching TRBD1. The CDR3 covers 17 residues. Germline V gene sequence: CDR1 MDHEN, CDR2 SYDVKM. V was clipped by 8 bases and J by 1 base; unmatched bases: 10. Together with reference TRBV28 and TRBJ2-1, the CDR3 gives the full variable domain: DVKVTQSSRYLVKRTGEKVFLECVQDMDHENMFWYRQDPGLGLRLIYFSYDVKMKEKGDIPEGYSVSREKKERFSLILESASTNQTSMYLCASHGLRDRGSYNEQFFGPGTRLTVL.

This chain uses TRBV6-1 with TRBJ2-3; 7 bases are a match to TRBD2. Germline V gene data show CDR1 as MNHNS and CDR2 as SASEGT. This CDR3 is 16 amino acids long. Unmatched junction bases numbered 8, after V lost 4 bases and J lost 1 base. CDR3 sequence: CASSVMPSGGTDTQYF. For the CDR3, the DNA is TGTGCCAGCAGTGTAATGCCTAGCGGAGGCACAGATACGCAGTATTTT.

This clonotype was seen many times. This chain connects TRBV30 to TRBJ1-5; 8 nucleotides align to TRBD1. Germline V gene sequence: CDR1 GTSNPN, CDR2 SVGIG (reference sequence). Trimming took 7 bases from V and 7 from J; bases not matched to a gene: 18. This CDR3 is 16 amino acids long. The CDR3 region has the DNA TGTGCCTATACCACAGGGGGAATGGCTAATCTGCAGCCCCAGCATTTT. Protein sequence: CAYTTGGMANLQPQHF.

The chain combines TRBV3-1 with TRBJ2-7, with 13 positions matching TRBD2. Germline CDR1 is LGHDT and CDR2 is YNNKEL (reference sequence). The V and J ends lost 0 bases and 7 bases, in that order; junction bases with no gene match: 9. The CDR3 loop spans 17 amino acids. CDR3 DNA sequence: TGTGCCAGCAGCCAAGAGCGACTAGCGGGAGGTCATGGAGAGCAGTACTTC. The encoded protein is CASSQERLAGGHGEQYF.

This clonotype came up a few times. This chain's CDR3 is CASSSINFGEAFF. In nucleotides, the CDR3 is TGTGCCAGCAGCTCTATCAATTTCGGAGAAGCTTTCTTT. V gene TRBV7-6 combines with J gene TRBJ1-1; D remains unclear. Germline V gives CDR1 SGHVS, CDR2 FNYEAQ. Trimming removed 4 bases from V and 8 bases from J, with 14 bases in between. The CDR3 has 13 amino acids.

V is TRBV7-9 and J is TRBJ2-7; D remains ambiguous. The length of the CDR3 is 14 residues. Germline CDR1 SEHNR, CDR2 FQNEAQ (reference sequence). V lost 2 bases and J lost 0, with 8 bases in between. The CDR3 DNA reads TGTGCCAGCAGCTTAACAACAGACTCCTACGAGCAGTACTTC. This gives the protein CASSLTTDSYEQYF.

This clonotype was observed at least ten times. The chain joins TRBV7-2 to TRBJ2-7; 7 bases are shared with TRBD1. V lost 5 bases and J lost 6; bases outside the gene matches: 7. Per the germline V gene, CDR1 is SGHTA and CDR2 is FQGNSA. The CDR3 consists of 13 residues. CDR3 coding DNA: TGTGCCAGCAGCCGCTCAGGGGGTGGCGAGCAGTACTTC. It yields the protein CASSRSGGGEQYF.

This CDR3 is CASSPGGRADYGYTF. The DNA of the CDR3 is TGTGCCAGCAGCCCTGGAGGGAGAGCGGACTATGGCTACACCTTC. The chain has TRBV12-3 or TRBV12-4 and TRBJ1-2; D unresolved. V was pared by 6 bases and J by 3 bases, with 17 bases between. The CDR3 consists of 15 residues.

This clonotype was observed a single time. A read error may explain this, as a much larger clone is one base away. This rearrangement joins TRBV20-1 to TRBJ2-1; the D is unclear. V dropped 0 bases and J dropped 2 bases, with 20 bases sitting between them. CDR3 size: 18 residues. Germline CDR1 and CDR2: DFQATT and SNEGSKA (reference sequence). CDR3: CSARDSRIIGSPYNEQFF. CDR3 bases: TGCAGTGCTAGAGATTCGCGTATTATTGGTAGCCCCTACAATGAGCAGTTCTTC.

This clonotype was detected many times. This chain links TRBV27 with TRBJ2-7, with TRBD2 matching 12 bases. V dropped 5 bases and J dropped 2; count of bases not matched to a gene: 7. Germline CDR1 is MNHEY and CDR2 is SMNVEV (reference sequence). This CDR3 comprises 16 residues. The CDR3 DNA follows: TGTGCCAGCAGTGTCCGACTAGCGGGAGCCCCCTACGAGCAGTACTTC. It codes for CASSVRLAGAPYEQYF.

Only a few counts were recorded for this clonotype. The genes are TRBV6-1 and TRBJ1-5; 8 bases align to TRBD1. The junction had 9 bases not matched to a gene; V was cut back by 4 bases and J by 7 bases. Looked up from germline, CDR1 is MNHNS and CDR2 is SASEGT. The CDR3 covers 15 residues. CDR3 sequence reads: CASSVGQVLSQPQHF. The CDR3 DNA follows: TGTGCCAGCAGTGTGGGACAGGTCCTATCGCAGCCCCAGCATTTT.

There are many counts of this clonotype. The rearrangement uses TRBV28 and TRBJ2-2; TRBD1 aligns across 12 bases. The CDR3 extends over 17 amino acids. The V and J ends lost 6 bases and 5 bases, in that order; junction bases with no gene match: 10. Germline V gene sequence: CDR1 MDHEN, CDR2 SYDVKM. CDR3 amino acids: CASRTPGQGAGTGELFF. In DNA form, the CDR3 reads TGTGCCAGCAGAACTCCGGGACAGGGGGCGGGTACCGGGGAGCTGTTTTTT.

The chain couples TRBV30 to TRBJ2-3, with a possible D match to TRBD1 (5 bases). Looked up from germline, CDR1 is GTSNPN and CDR2 is SVGIG (reference sequence). V was pared by 2 bases and J by 1 base, with 13 bases between. This CDR3 spans 15 amino acids. CDR3 bases: TGTGCCTGGAGTCTTCTCAGGGTAGGCACAGATACGCAGTATTTT. Protein: CAWSLLRVGTDTQYF. Together with reference TRBV30 and TRBJ2-3, the CDR3 gives the full variable domain: SQTIHQWPATLVQPVGSPLSLECTVEGTSNPNLYWYRQAAGRGLQLLFYSVGIGQISSEVPQNLSASRPQDRQFILSSKKLLLSDSGFYLCAWSLLRVGTDTQYFGPGTRLTVL.

The chain couples TRBV3-1 to TRBJ2-1, with 8 bases that match TRBD2. Germline trimming cut 4 bases from V and 0 bases from J; bases unmatched to any gene: 17. Germline values: CDR1 LGHDT, CDR2 YNNKEL (reference sequence). This CDR3 has 20 amino acids. The CDR3 sequence: CASSLRVSGGLRSSYNEQFF. DNA for the CDR3: TGTGCCAGCAGCCTTAGAGTGAGCGGGGGACTGCGGAGCTCCTACAATGAGCAGTTCTTC.

This clonotype was counted at least ten times. The chain uses TRBV5-1 and TRBJ1-1; D gene unclear. Germline CDR1 SGHRS, CDR2 YFSETQ. V lost 4 bases and J 0 bases, leaving 13 bases between the germline ends. The CDR3 has 15 residues. Here the CDR3 reads CASSPEVAMNTEAFF. The CDR3 DNA reads as TGCGCCAGCAGCCCTGAGGTTGCTATGAACACTGAAGCTTTCTTT.

This clonotype was recorded at least ten times. This chain uses TRBV30 with TRBJ2-3; D gene unclear. V was cut by 4 bases and J by 1 base, with 6 bases left in between. The germline CDR1 and CDR2 sequences are GTSNPN and SVGIG (reference sequence). The CDR3 covers 12 residues. As DNA, the CDR3 is TGTGCCTGGACTCCCGGCACAGATACGCAGTATTTT. As protein: CAWTPGTDTQYF. Full variable domain (rest looked up from reference TRBV30 and TRBJ2-3): SQTIHQWPATLVQPVGSPLSLECTVEGTSNPNLYWYRQAAGRGLQLLFYSVGIGQISSEVPQNLSASRPQDRQFILSSKKLLLSDSGFYLCAWTPGTDTQYFGPGTRLTVL.

This clonotype was counted at least ten times. The chain has TRBV5-1 and TRBJ2-5; 10 nucleotides agree with TRBD2. The germline V gene has CDR1 SGHRS and CDR2 YFSETQ. The CDR3 consists of 16 residues. The J segment lost 0 bases and the V segment lost 3 bases, leaving 5 bases of the junction unmatched. The CDR3 sequence is CASSSRTSGHQETQYF. The CDR3 nucleotides are TGCGCCAGCAGCTCTCGGACTAGCGGCCACCAAGAGACCCAGTACTTC.

This clonotype has more than one count but fewer than ten. CDR3 region: CASRSLGGGSSYEQYF. The CDR3, as DNA: TGTGCCAGCAGGTCCCTGGGTGGGGGAAGTTCCTACGAGCAGTACTTC. The chain joins TRBV27 to TRBJ2-7, with D perhaps matching TRBD1 or TRBD2 (5 bases each). V gave up 6 bases and J gave up 1 base, with 19 bases separating them. The CDR3 length is 16 residues. CDR1 and CDR2 (germline): MNHEY, SMNVEV (reference sequence).

This clonotype has a handful of counts. V and J are TRBV6-1 and TRBJ2-3; D is unclear. Trimming took 5 bases from V and 8 from J, leaving 23 bases between them. Germline CDR1 reads MNHNS; CDR2 reads SASEGT. CDR3 length: 16 amino acids. The CDR3 DNA is TGTGCCAGCAGTTCCCCATCTTCAAATTCACAGTTTACGCAGTATTTT. Translating gives CASSSPSSNSQFTQYF.

This clonotype was seen once. V usage is TRBV27 and J usage is TRBJ2-3, with 8 nucleotides matching TRBD2. V shed 5 bases and J 4 bases; nucleotides not matched to a gene: 11. This CDR3 is 16 amino acids long. CDR1 and CDR2 (germline): MNHEY, SMNVEV (reference sequence). CDR3 protein: CASSLIAGPAPDTQYF. The CDR3 DNA follows: TGTGCCAGCAGTCTGATAGCGGGACCAGCGCCAGATACGCAGTATTTT.

The V gene is TRBV7-9, the J gene TRBJ2-7, with TRBD2 identical over 11 bases. The CDR3 is 15 amino acids. Germline V gives CDR1 SEHNR, CDR2 FQNEAQ (reference sequence). Trimming removed 0 bases from V and 7 bases from J; junction bases left unmatched: 5. As DNA, the CDR3 is TGTGCCAGCAGCTTAGCTAGCGGGGGGGCCAAAGAGCAGTACTTC. Its protein product is CASSLASGGAKEQYF.

Ten or more counts support this clonotype. The V gene is TRBV7-8, the J gene TRBJ2-1; TRBD1 might be the D (7 bases). This CDR3 has 16 amino acids. V lost 3 bases to trimming and J lost 4 bases, with 16 bases between them. Germline CDR1 reads SGHVS; CDR2 reads FQNEAQ. The CDR3 DNA reads as TGTGCCAGCAGCTTCCGGCAGGGGGGACGTTACAATGAGCAGTTCTTC. Protein product: CASSFRQGGRYNEQFF.

This clonotype was observed many times. An end of the junction differs from the germline gene, which may be a read error. V usage is TRBV20-1 and J usage is TRBJ2-3, with D perhaps given as TRBD1 or TRBD2 (5 bases each). This CDR3 spans 14 amino acids. Per the germline V gene, CDR1 is DFQATT and CDR2 is SNEGSKA (reference sequence). The CDR3 is CIASQGPSRDTQYF. The CDR3 nucleotides read TGCATTGCTAGTCAGGGACCGTCGCGAGATACGCAGTATTTT.

In this sample, this clonotype turned up many times. The chain is built from TRBV7-9 and TRBJ1-4; D remains unclear. V lost 5 bases, J lost 0 bases, and 7 bases lay in between. Per the germline V gene, CDR1 is SEHNR and CDR2 is FQNEAQ (reference sequence). The CDR3 spans 14 residues. The CDR3 here is CASSRGATNEKLFF. The DNA for the CDR3 is TGTGCCAGCAGCCGCGGAGCAACTAATGAAAAACTGTTTTTT.

The V gene is TRBV28, the J gene TRBJ2-7; 9 nucleotides match TRBD1. Germline CDR1 and CDR2: MDHEN and SYDVKM. V lost 4 bases to trimming and J lost 3 bases; unmatched junction nucleotides: 16. The CDR3 loop spans 18 amino acids. CDR3 sequence reads: CASSWTGQGITLGYEQYF. In DNA form, the CDR3 reads TGTGCCAGCAGTTGGACGGGACAGGGAATAACTCTTGGCTACGAGCAGTACTTC.

This clonotype was seen at least ten times. The junction departs from the called germline gene at one end, perhaps through a read error. The V and J genes are TRBV28 and TRBJ1-1, with TRBD1 as a possible D gene (6 bases). The CDR3 contains 15 residues. The germline gives CDR1 MDHEN, CDR2 SYDVKM. For the CDR3, the DNA is TGTGCCAGCACTTTACCCGGACAGCGGATAACTGAAGCTTTCTTT. This sequence encodes CASTLPGQRITEAFF.

This clonotype was counted many times. The chain combines TRBV15 with TRBJ2-5; TRBD2 aligns across 8 bases. This CDR3 is built from 14 residues. V gave up 8 bases and J gave up 3 bases; unmatched junction bases: 8. Germline CDR1 is LNHNV and CDR2 is YYDKDF (reference sequence). CDR3 region: CATERGLAEETQYF. The CDR3 DNA reads TGTGCCACCGAACGCGGACTAGCCGAAGAGACCCAGTACTTC.

This rearrangement joins TRBV24-1 to TRBJ2-3; D call uncertain. Germline CDR1 KGHDR, CDR2 SFDVKD. The CDR3 runs to 12 residues. Between the trimmed V and J ends, which lost 0 bases and 7 bases, there was a span of 4 bases. The CDR3 DNA reads TGTGCCACCAGTGATTTGTACAATACGCAGTATTTT. Translated, it gives CATSDLYNTQYF.

This clonotype appeared a few times. This chain uses TRBV14 with TRBJ2-7; 7 bases agree with TRBD2. The V segment lost 4 bases and the J segment 2 bases; nucleotides outside the gene matches: 5. CDR1 and CDR2 (germline): SGHDN, FVKESK. CDR3 length equals 14 residues. The DNA for the CDR3 is TGTGCCAGCAGCCGAAAGGGGACTACCTACGAGCAGTACTTC. Amino acid sequence: CASSRKGTTYEQYF.